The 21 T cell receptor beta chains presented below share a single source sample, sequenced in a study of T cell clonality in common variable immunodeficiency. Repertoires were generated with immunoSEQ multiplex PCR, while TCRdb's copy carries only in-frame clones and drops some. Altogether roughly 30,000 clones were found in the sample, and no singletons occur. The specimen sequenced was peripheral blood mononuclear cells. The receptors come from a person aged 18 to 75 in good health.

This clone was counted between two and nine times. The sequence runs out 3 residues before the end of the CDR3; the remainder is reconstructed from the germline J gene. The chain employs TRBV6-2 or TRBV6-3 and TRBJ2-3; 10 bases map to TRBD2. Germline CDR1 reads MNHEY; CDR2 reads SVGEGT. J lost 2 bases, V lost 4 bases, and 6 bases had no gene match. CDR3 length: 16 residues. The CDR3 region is CASSSSSGGNTDTQYF. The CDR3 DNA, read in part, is TGTGCCAGCAGTTCCAGTAGCGGGGGGAACACAGATACG.

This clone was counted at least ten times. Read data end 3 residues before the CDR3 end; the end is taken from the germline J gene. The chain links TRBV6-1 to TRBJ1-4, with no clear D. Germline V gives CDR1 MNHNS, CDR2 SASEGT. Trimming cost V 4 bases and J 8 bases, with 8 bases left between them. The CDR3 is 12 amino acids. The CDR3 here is CASSADIEKLFF. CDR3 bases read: TGTGCCAGCAGTGCTGACATCGAAAAA.

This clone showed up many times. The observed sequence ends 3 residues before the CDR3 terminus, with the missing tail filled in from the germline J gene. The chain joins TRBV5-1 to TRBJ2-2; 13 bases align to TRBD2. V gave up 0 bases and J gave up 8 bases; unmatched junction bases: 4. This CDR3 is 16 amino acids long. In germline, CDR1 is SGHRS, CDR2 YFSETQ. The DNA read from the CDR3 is TGCGCCAGCAGCTTGGAACTAGCGGGGGGGCCAGGGGAG. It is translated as CASSLELAGGPGE. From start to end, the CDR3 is CASSLELAGGPGELFF.

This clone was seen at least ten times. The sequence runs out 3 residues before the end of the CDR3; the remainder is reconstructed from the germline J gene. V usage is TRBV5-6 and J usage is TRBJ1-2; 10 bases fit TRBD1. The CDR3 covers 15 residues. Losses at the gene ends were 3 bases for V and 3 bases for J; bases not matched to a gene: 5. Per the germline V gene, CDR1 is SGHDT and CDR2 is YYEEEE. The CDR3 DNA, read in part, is TGTGCCAGCAGCTGGGGACAGGGGTTCGACTATGGC. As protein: CASSWGQGFDYG. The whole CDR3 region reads CASSWGQGFDYGYTF.

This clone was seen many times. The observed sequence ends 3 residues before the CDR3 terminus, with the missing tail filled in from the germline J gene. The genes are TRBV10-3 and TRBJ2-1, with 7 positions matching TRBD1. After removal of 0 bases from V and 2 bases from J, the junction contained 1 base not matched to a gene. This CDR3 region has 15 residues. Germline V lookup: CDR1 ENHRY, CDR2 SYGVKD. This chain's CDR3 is CAISESGQAYNEQFF. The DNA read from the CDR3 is TGTGCCATCAGTGAGTCAGGACAGGCCTACAATGAG.

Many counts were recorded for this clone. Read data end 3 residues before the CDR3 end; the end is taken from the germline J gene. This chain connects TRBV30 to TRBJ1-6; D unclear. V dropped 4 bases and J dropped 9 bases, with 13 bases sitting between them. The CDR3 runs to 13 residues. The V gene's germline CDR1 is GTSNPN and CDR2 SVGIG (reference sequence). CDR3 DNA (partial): TGTGCCTGGAAAAACCAGGATAGTTCACCC. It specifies CAWKNQDSSP. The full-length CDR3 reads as CAWKNQDSSPLHF.

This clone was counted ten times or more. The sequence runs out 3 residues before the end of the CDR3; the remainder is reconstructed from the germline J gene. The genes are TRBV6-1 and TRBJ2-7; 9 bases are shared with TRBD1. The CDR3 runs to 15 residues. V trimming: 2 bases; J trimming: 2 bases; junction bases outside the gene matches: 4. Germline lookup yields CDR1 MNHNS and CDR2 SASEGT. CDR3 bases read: TGTGCCAGCAGTGAAATATGGACAGGGGCCTACGAG. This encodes CASSEIWTGAYE. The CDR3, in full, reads CASSEIWTGAYEQYF.

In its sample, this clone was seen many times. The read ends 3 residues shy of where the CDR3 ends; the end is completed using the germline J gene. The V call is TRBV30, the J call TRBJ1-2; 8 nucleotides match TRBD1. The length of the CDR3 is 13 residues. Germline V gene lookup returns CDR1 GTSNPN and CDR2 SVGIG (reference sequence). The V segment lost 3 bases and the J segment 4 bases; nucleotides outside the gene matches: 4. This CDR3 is CAWRTGDPYGYTF. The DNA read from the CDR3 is TGTGCCTGGAGGACAGGGGACCCCTATGGC.

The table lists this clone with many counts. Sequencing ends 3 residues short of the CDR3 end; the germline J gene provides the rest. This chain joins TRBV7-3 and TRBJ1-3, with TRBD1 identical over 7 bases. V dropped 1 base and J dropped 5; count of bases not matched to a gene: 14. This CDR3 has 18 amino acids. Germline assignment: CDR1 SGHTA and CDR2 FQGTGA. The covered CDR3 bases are TGTGCCAGCAGCTTAAAACTCCCAAGGGGGCTTCGAAGAAACACC. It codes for CASSLKLPRGLRRNT. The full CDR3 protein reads CASSLKLPRGLRRNTIYF.

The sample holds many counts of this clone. The CDR3 loop reads CASSRGQGMTEAFF. The DNA read from the CDR3 is TGTGCCAGCTCACGCGGACAGGGGATGACTGAA. The chain combines TRBV18 with TRBJ1-1; 9 nucleotides align to TRBD1. The CDR3 is cut off 3 residues early in the read; its end comes from the germline J gene. The ends lost 4 bases at V and 5 bases at J; junction bases unmatched: 5. The length of the CDR3 is 14 residues. Germline V CDR1 and CDR2: KGHSH, LQKENI.

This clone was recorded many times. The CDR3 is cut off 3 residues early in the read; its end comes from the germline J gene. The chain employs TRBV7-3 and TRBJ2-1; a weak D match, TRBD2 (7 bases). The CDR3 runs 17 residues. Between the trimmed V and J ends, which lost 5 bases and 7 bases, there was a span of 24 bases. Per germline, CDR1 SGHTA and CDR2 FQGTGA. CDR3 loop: CASSAEGGAGIGNEQFF. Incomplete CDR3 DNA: TGTGCCAGCAGCGCCGAGGGGGGAGCGGGGATCGGTAATGAG.

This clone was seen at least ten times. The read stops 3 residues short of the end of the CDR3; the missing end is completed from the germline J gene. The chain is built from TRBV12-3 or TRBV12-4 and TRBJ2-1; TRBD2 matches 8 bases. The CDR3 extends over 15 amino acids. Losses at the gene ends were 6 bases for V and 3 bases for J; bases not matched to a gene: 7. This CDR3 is CASRPTGGVYNEQFF. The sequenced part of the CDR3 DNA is TGTGCCAGCAGACCCACGGGGGGGGTCTACAATGAG.

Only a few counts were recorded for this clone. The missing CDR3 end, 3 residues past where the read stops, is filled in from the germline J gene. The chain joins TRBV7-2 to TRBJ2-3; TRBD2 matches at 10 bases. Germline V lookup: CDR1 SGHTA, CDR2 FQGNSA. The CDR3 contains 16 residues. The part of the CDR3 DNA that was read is TGTGCCAGCAGCTTAGCGCAACTAGCGGGGCAAGAGACG. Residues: CASSLAQLAGQET. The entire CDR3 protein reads CASSLAQLAGQETQYF.

This chain's CDR3 is CASSPLGQGYSPLHF. CDR3 DNA, as far as it was read: TGTGCCAGCTCACCATTGGGACAGGGGTATTCACCC. J is TRBJ1-6 and V is TRBV18, with TRBD1 matching 10 bases. The read falls 3 residues short of the CDR3 end, and the missing part is taken from the germline J gene. The CDR3 consists of 15 residues. Germline CDR1 is KGHSH and CDR2 is LQKENI. The ends lost 2 bases at V and 8 bases at J; junction bases unmatched: 3.

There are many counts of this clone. CDR3 region: CASSLLNTEAFF. CDR3 bases read: TGTGCCAGCAGCTTACTCAACACTGAA. The J gene is TRBJ1-1, the V gene TRBV7-6; D remains unclear. The read halts 3 residues ahead of the CDR3 end, with the missing end drawn from the germline J gene. Trimming shortened V by 2 bases and J by 2 bases, and 3 bases separated the two germline ends. Germline V lookup: CDR1 SGHVS, CDR2 FNYEAQ. This CDR3 contains 12 residues.

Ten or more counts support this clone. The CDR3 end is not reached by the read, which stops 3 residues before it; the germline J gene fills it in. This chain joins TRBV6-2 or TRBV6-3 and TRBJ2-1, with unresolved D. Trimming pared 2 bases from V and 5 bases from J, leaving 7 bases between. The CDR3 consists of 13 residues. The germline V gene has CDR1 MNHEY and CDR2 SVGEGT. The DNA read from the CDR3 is TGTGCCAGCAGTTACGGGCAGAACAATGAG. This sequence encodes CASSYGQNNE. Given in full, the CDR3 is CASSYGQNNEQFF.

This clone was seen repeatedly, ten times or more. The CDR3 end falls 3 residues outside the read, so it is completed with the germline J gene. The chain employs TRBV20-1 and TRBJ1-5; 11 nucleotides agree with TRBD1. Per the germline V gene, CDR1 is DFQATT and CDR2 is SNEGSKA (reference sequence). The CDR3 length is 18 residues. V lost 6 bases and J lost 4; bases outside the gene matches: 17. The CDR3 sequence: CSANLRRGTGGNNQPQHF. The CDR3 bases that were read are TGCAGTGCCAACCTCCGCCGGGGGACAGGGGGAAATAATCAGCCC.

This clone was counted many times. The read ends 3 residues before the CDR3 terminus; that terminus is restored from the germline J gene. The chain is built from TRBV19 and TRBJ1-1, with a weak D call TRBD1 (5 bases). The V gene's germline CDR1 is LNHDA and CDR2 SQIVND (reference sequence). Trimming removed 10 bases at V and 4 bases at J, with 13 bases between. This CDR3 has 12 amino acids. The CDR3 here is CATRWGGTEAFF. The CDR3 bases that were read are TGTGCCACTAGATGGGGGGGCACTGAA. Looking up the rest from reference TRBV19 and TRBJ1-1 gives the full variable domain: DGGITQSPKYLFRKEGQNVTLSCEQNLNHDAMYWYRQDPGQGLRLIYYSQIVNDFQKGDIAEGYSVSREKKESFPLTVTSAQKNPTAFYLCATRWGGTEAFFGQGTRLTVV.

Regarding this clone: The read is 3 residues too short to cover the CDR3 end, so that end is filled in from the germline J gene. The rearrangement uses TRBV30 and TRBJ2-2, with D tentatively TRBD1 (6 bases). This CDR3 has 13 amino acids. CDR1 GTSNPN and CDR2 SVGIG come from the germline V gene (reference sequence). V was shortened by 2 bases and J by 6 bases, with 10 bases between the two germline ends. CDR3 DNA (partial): TGTGCCTGGAGTCTGACAGGAGCCGGGGAG. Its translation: CAWSLTGAGE. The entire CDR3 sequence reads CAWSLTGAGELFF.

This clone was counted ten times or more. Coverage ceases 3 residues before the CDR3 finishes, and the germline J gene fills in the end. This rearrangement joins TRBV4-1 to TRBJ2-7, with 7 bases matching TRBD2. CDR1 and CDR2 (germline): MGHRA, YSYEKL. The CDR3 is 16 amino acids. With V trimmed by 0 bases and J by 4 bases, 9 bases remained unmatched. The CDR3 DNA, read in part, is TGCGCCAGCAGCCAAGAGCCCGGGACTATCAATTACGAG. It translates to CASSQEPGTINYE. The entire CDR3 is CASSQEPGTINYEQYF.

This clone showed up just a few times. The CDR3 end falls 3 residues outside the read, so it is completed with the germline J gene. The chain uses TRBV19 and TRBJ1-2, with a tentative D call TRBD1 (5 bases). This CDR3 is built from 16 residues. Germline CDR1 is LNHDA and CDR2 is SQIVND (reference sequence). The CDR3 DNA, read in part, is TGTGCCAGTAGCGGCATAATATCGGCTAGCGGGGGGAGC. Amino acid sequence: CASSGIISASGGS. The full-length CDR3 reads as CASSGIISASGGSYTF.